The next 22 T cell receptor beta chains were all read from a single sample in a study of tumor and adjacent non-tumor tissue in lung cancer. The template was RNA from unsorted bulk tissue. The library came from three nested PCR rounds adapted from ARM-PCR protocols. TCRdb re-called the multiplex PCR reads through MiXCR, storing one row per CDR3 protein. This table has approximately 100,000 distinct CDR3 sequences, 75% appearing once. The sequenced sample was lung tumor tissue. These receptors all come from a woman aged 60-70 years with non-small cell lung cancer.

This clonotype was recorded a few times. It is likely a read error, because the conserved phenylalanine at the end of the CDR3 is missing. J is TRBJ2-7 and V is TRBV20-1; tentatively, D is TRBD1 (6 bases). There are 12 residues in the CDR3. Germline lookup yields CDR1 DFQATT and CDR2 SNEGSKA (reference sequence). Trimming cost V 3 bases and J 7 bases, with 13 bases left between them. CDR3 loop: CSASEQTGEQYI. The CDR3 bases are TGCAGTGCTAGCGAACAAACAGGGGAGCAGTACATC.

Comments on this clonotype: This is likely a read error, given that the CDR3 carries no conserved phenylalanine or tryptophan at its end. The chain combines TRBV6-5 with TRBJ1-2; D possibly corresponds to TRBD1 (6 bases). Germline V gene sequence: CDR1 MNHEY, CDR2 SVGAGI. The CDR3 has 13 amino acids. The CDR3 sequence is CTSSYGQGRGYTL. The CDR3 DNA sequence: TGTACCAGCAGTTACGGCCAGGGGAGAGGCTACACCTTA.

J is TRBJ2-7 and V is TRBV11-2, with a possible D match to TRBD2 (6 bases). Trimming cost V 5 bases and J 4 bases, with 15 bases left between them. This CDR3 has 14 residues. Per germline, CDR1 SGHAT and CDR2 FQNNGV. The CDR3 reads CASSPTNGGYEQYF. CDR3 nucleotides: TGTGCCAGCAGCCCCACTAACGGGGGTTACGAGCAGTACTTC. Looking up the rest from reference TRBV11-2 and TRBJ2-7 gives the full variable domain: EAGVAQSPRYKIIEKRQSVAFWCNPISGHATLYWYQQILGQGPKLLIQFQNNGVVDDSQLPKDRFSAERLKGVDSTLKIQPAKLEDSAVYLCASSPTNGGYEQYFGPGTRLTVT.

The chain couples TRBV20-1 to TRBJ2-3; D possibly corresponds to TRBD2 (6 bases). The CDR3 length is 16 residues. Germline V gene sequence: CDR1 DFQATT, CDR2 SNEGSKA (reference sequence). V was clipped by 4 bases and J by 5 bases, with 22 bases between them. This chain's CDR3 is CSATLRLVGIEDTQYF. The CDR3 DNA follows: TGCAGTGCTACCCTCAGACTAGTGGGAATCGAAGATACGCAGTATTTT.

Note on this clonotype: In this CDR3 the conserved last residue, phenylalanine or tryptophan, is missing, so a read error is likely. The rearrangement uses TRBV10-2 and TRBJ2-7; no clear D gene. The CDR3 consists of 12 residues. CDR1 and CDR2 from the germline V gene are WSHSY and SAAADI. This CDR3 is CSSSVPFYEQYS. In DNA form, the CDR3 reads TGCTCCAGCAGTGTGCCCTTCTACGAGCAGTACTCC.

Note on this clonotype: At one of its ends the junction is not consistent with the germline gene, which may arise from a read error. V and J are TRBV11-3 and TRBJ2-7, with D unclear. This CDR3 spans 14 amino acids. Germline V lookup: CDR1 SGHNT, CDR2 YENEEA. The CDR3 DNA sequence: TGTGCCAGCAGCCTAGAATGGGGATCCTACGAGCACTACTTC. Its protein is CASSLEWGSYEHYF.

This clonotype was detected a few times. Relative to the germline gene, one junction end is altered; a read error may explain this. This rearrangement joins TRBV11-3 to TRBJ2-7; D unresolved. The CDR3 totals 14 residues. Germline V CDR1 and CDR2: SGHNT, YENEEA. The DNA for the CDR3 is TGTGCCAGCAACTTAGATATGGGAACCTACGAGCAGTATTTC. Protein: CASNLDMGTYEQYF.

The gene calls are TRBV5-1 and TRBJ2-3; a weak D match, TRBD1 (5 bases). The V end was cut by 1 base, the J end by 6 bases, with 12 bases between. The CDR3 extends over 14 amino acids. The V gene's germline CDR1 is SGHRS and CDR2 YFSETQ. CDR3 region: CASSLLGDGDTQYF. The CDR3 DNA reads TGCGCCAGCAGCTTGCTAGGGGATGGGGATACGCAGTATTTT.

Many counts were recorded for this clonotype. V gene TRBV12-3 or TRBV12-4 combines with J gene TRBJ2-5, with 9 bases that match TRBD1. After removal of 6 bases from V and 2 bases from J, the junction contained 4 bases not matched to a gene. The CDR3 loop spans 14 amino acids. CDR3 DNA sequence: TGTGCCAGCAGAGGGACAGGGCTTCAAGAGACCCAGTACTTC. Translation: CASRGTGLQETQYF.

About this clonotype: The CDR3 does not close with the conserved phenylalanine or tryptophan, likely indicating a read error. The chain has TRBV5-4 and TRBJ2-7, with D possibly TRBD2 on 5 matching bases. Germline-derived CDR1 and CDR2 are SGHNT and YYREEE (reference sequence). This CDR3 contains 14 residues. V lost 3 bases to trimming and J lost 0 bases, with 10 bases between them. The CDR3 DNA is TGTGCCAGCAGCTCACTAGTGAGCTCCTACGAGCAGTACCTC. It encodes CASSSLVSSYEQYL.

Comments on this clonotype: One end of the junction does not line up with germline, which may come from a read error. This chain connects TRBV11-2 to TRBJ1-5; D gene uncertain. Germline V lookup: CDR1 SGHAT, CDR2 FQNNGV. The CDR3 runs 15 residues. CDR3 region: CVSSLKRGGNQPQQF. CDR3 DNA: TGTGTCAGCAGCTTAAAGCGCGGTGGCAATCAGCCCCAGCAATTT.

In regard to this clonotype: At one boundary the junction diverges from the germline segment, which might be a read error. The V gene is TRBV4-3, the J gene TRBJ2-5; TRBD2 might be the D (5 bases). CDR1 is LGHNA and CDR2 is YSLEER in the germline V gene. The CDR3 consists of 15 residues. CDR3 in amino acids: CTSSQDLRDVETQYF. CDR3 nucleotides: TGTACCAGCAGCCAAGATCTTCGGGATGTGGAGACCCAGTACTTC.

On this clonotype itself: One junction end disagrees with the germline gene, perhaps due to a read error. CDR3 loop: CVSSVDGMSNKPQQF. The CDR3 coding sequence is TGTGTCAGCAGCGTAGACGGAATGAGCAATAAGCCCCAGCAATTT. The genes are TRBV9 and TRBJ1-5; D gene uncertain. Germline values: CDR1 SGDLS, CDR2 YYNGEE. The CDR3 contains 15 residues.

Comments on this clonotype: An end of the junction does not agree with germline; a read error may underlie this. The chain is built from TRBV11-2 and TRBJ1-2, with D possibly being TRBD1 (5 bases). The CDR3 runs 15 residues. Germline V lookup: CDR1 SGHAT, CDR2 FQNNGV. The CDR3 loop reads CDSSPYLRGSYGYNF. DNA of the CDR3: TGTGACAGCAGCCCTTACCTCCGGGGCAGCTATGGCTACAACTTC.

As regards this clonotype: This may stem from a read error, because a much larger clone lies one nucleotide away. This CDR3 is CASREWTGTSYEQYF. CDR3 DNA sequence: TGTGCCAGCAGGGAGTGGACAGGGACGTCCTACGAGCAGTACTTC. This chain links TRBV12-3 or TRBV12-4 with TRBJ2-7; 8 bases map to TRBD1. The V and J ends lost 6 bases and 1 base, in that order; junction bases with no gene match: 8. The CDR3 length is 15 residues.

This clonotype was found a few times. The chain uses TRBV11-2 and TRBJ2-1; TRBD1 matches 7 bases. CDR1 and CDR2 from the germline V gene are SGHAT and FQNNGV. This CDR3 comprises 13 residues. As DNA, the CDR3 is TGTGTCAGTAGCTTCGACAGGGTCGATGAGCAGTTCTTC. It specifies CVSSFDRVDEQFF.

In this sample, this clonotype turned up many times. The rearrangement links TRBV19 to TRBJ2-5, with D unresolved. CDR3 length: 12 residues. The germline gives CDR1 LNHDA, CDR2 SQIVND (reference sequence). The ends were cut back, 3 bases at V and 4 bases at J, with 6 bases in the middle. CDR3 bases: TGTGCCAGTAGTATGGCAGCAGAGACCCAGTACTTC. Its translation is CASSMAAETQYF.

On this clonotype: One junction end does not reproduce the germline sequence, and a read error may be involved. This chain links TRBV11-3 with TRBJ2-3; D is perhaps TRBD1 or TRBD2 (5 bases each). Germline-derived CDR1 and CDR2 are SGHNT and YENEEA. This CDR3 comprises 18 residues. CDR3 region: CGSSQWDPPITTRDTEYF. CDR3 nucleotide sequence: TGTGGCAGCAGCCAGTGGGACCCACCAATTACAACAAGAGATACGGAGTATTTT.

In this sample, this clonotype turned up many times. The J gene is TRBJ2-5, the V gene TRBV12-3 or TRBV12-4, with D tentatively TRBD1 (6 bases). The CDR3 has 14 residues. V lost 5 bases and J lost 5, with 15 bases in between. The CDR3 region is CASSPRDRTETQYF. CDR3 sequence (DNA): TGTGCCAGCAGTCCCCGTGACAGGACGGAGACCCAGTACTTC.

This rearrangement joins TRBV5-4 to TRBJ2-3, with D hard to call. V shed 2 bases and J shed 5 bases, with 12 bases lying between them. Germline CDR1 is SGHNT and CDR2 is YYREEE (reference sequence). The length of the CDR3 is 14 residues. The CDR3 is CASSLSKKKDTQYF. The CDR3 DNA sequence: TGTGCCAGCAGCTTATCCAAAAAGAAAGATACGCAGTATTTT.

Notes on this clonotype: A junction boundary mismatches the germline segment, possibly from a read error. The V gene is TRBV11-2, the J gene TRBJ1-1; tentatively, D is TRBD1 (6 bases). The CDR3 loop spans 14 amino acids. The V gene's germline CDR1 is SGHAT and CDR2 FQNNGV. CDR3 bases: TGTGCCAGTAGCTTAAATACAGGGATCACTGAATCTTTCTTT. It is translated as CASSLNTGITESFF.

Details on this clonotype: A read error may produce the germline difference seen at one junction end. CDR3 bases: TGTGCCAGCAGCCCCATTGCGGCCGAAGAAACCCAGTACTTC. As protein: CASSPIAAEETQYF. This chain links TRBV5-6 with TRBJ2-5; D unresolved. Germline-derived CDR1 and CDR2 are SGHDT and YYEEEE. This CDR3 is built from 14 residues.